Following are 22 T cell receptor beta chains from one sample sequenced in a study of cytomegalovirus exposure and HLA in healthy donors. PCR was performed using 60 Vbeta and 13 Jbeta primers. Using immunoSEQ multiplex PCR, the repertoire was profiled, and TCRdb retains in-frame clones only, with some absent. Of fewer than 150,000 clones listed, 73% are singletons. Sequenced input: PBMCs. The receptors were sampled from a human donor in good health.

The chain joins TRBV7-9 to TRBJ1-1, with TRBD1 identical over 7 bases. The CDR3 covers 15 residues. After removal of 5 bases from V and 1 base from J, the junction contained 7 bases not matched to a gene. CDR1 is SEHNR and CDR2 is FQNEAQ in the germline V gene (reference sequence). DNA for the CDR3: TGTGCCAGCAGCACCACGGGACAGCGGAACACTGAAGCTTTCTTT. Its protein is CASSTTGQRNTEAFF.

In the case of this clone: An end of the junction does not agree with germline; a read error may underlie this. The chain is built from TRBV25-1 and TRBJ2-1; D is perhaps TRBD1 (5 bases). The germline gives CDR1 MGHDK, CDR2 SYGVNS. The CDR3 has 13 residues. This CDR3 reads CASSERSRIGAIF. The CDR3 DNA reads TGTGCCAGCAGTGAAAGATCAAGGATTGGGGCTATCTTC.

V is TRBV7-6 and J is TRBJ2-5; no clear D gene. Germline V gene data show CDR1 as SGHVS and CDR2 as FNYEAQ. Trimming stripped 2 bases from V and 2 bases from J, with 15 bases between. The CDR3 sequence is 16 residues long. The CDR3 DNA sequence: TGTGCCAGCAGCTTAATCAGGTATCCCGGTCAAGAGACCCAGTACTTC. Translation gives CASSLIRYPGQETQYF.

V is TRBV18 and J is TRBJ2-7, with D tentatively TRBD1 (6 bases). The CDR3 contains 14 residues. The V gene's germline CDR1 is KGHSH and CDR2 LQKENI. V lost 0 bases, J lost 0 bases, and 6 bases lay in between. In DNA form, the CDR3 reads TGTGCCAGCTCACCACCGGACAGCTCCTACGAGCAGTACTTC. Protein product: CASSPPDSSYEQYF.

This chain's CDR3 is CASSYSILDSRRAQYF. The CDR3 nucleotides read TGTGCCAGCAGTTACTCGATCCTAGACAGCAGGAGGGCGCAGTATTTT. V usage is TRBV6-6 and J usage is TRBJ2-3, with a tentative D call TRBD2 (6 bases). Trimming pared 0 bases from V and 10 bases from J, leaving 20 bases between. Per the germline V gene, CDR1 is MNHNY and CDR2 is SVGAGI (reference sequence). The CDR3 sequence is 16 residues long.

Only one count was recorded for this clone. The chain uses TRBV2 and TRBJ2-7; D may be TRBD2 (6 bases). Germline lookup yields CDR1 SNHLY and CDR2 FYNNEI. Trimming shortened V by 8 bases and J by 5 bases, and 7 bases separated the two germline ends. The CDR3 extends over 10 amino acids. The DNA for the CDR3 is TGTGCCAGCGAGCGGGACGAGCAGTACTTC. It codes for CASERDEQYF.

In its sample, this clone was seen a few times. CDR3 coding DNA: TGTGCCTGGTCCTCACAGGGGGGTTTAAGTGAAAAACTGTTTTTT. This encodes CAWSSQGGLSEKLFF. This chain links TRBV30 with TRBJ1-4; TRBD1 aligns across 8 bases. Germline V gene data show CDR1 as GTSNPN and CDR2 as SVGIG (reference sequence). The CDR3 is 15 amino acids. Germline trimming cut 5 bases from V and 7 bases from J; bases unmatched to any gene: 12.

The chain combines TRBV30 with TRBJ1-5; perhaps TRBD1 as D (5 bases). In germline, CDR1 is GTSNPN, CDR2 SVGIG (reference sequence). Trimming pared 5 bases from V and 4 bases from J, leaving 18 bases between. This CDR3 has 15 residues. The CDR3 here is CAWVRWGGWNQPQHF. The CDR3 DNA is TGTGCCTGGGTTAGATGGGGGGGTTGGAATCAGCCCCAGCATTTT. Using reference TRBV30 and TRBJ1-5 for the parts outside the CDR3, the full variable domain is SQTIHQWPATLVQPVGSPLSLECTVEGTSNPNLYWYRQAAGRGLQLLFYSVGIGQISSEVPQNLSASRPQDRQFILSSKKLLLSDSGFYLCAWVRWGGWNQPQHFGDGTRLSIL.

The V and J genes are TRBV5-5 and TRBJ2-1; TRBD1 aligns across 7 bases. With V trimmed by 3 bases and J by 4 bases, 10 bases remained unmatched. Germline CDR1 is SGHKS and CDR2 is YYEKEE (reference sequence). This CDR3 spans 16 amino acids. The CDR3 coding sequence is TGTGCCAGCAGCTGGGATACAGGGGTGGGTTACAATGAGCAGTTCTTC. It yields the protein CASSWDTGVGYNEQFF.

The CDR3 bases are TGTGCCAGCAGCCCACTAAATAGGGGGGGTACCGGGGAGCTGTTTTTT. It translates to CASSPLNRGGTGELFF. This rearrangement joins TRBV9 to TRBJ2-2; maybe TRBD2 (7 bases). Trimming pared 4 bases from V and 5 bases from J, leaving 18 bases between. The CDR3 runs to 16 residues. The germline V gene encodes CDR1 SGDLS and CDR2 YYNGEE.

This clone has more than one count but fewer than ten. The CDR3 DNA is TGTGCCAGCACCCGCCGGGACAGGGACAACGAGCAGTACTTC. It is translated as CASTRRDRDNEQYF. The chain employs TRBV6-5 and TRBJ2-7, with 9 bases aligning to TRBD1. J was trimmed by 5 bases and V by 7 bases; bases with no gene match: 9. This CDR3 is 14 amino acids long. Germline lookup yields CDR1 MNHEY and CDR2 SVGAGI.

This clone was seen only once. The chain joins TRBV7-9 to TRBJ2-7, with TRBD1 identical over 10 bases. After removal of 3 bases from V and 3 bases from J, the junction contained 2 bases not matched to a gene. Per germline, CDR1 SEHNR and CDR2 FQNEAQ (reference sequence). This CDR3 contains 14 residues. CDR3 sequence (DNA): TGTGCCAGCAGCTTCGGGACAGGGGTCTACGAGCAGTACTTC. Amino acids: CASSFGTGVYEQYF.

This rearrangement joins TRBV4-2 to TRBJ2-2; 8 nucleotides match TRBD2. The CDR3 totals 17 residues. The V gene's germline CDR1 is LGHNA and CDR2 YNFKEQ. J lost 3 bases, V lost 0 bases, and 6 bases had no gene match. Written as DNA, the CDR3 is TGTGCCAGCAGCCAAGACGGACTAGCTCGTGACACCGGGGAGCTGTTTTTT. This codes for CASSQDGLARDTGELFF.

J is TRBJ2-7 and V is TRBV18, with 8 nucleotides matching TRBD2. The CDR3 sequence is 15 residues long. The J segment lost 7 bases and the V segment lost 3 bases, leaving 11 bases of the junction unmatched. CDR1 and CDR2 (germline): KGHSH, LQKENI. The CDR3 is CASSPTRRGALEQYF. The CDR3 DNA follows: TGTGCCAGCTCACCCACAAGGCGGGGGGCCCTGGAGCAGTACTTC.

This clone was seen only a few times. This chain uses TRBV6-4 with TRBJ2-3; maybe TRBD2 (5 bases). The V gene lost 0 bases and the J gene lost 4 bases, with 8 bases spanning the gap. In germline, CDR1 is MRHNA, CDR2 SNTAGT. The CDR3 is 14 amino acids. The CDR3: CASSDSGESDTQYF. The CDR3 DNA sequence: TGTGCCAGCAGTGACTCTGGGGAGTCAGATACGCAGTATTTT.

V gene TRBV5-1 combines with J gene TRBJ2-7; TRBD2 matches 13 bases. V gave up 6 bases and J gave up 4 bases; unmatched junction bases: 4. Germline-derived CDR1 and CDR2 are SGHRS and YFSETQ. This CDR3 has 14 amino acids. The CDR3 reads CASTRTSGSYEQYF. CDR3 sequence (DNA): TGCGCCAGCACCCGGACTAGCGGGAGTTACGAGCAGTACTTC. Full variable domain (outside the CDR3, taken from reference TRBV5-1 and TRBJ2-7): KAGVTQTPRYLIKTRGQQVTLSCSPISGHRSVSWYQQTPGQGLQFLFEYFSETQRNKGNFPGRFSGRQFSNSRSEMNVSTLELGDSALYLCASTRTSGSYEQYFGPGTRLTVT.

The V and J genes are TRBV7-9 and TRBJ1-2; perhaps TRBD1 as D (6 bases). CDR3 size: 18 residues. Trimming took 0 bases from V and 2 from J, leaving 19 bases between them. The germline V gene has CDR1 SEHNR and CDR2 FQNEAQ (reference sequence). Here the CDR3 reads CASSLARMSGHQNYGYTF. CDR3 DNA sequence: TGTGCCAGCAGCTTAGCCCGAATGTCGGGACACCAAAACTATGGCTACACCTTC.

V is TRBV2 and J is TRBJ2-1; 10 nucleotides match TRBD2. The junction had 6 bases not matched to a gene; V was cut back by 7 bases and J by 6 bases. Per the germline V gene, CDR1 is SNHLY and CDR2 is FYNNEI. CDR3 length equals 14 residues. This CDR3 is CASMTAGGINEQFF. The CDR3 nucleotides read TGTGCCAGCATGACAGCGGGAGGGATCAATGAGCAGTTCTTC.

V gene TRBV19 combines with J gene TRBJ2-2, with 9 bases fitting TRBD2. Per the germline V gene, CDR1 is LNHDA and CDR2 is SQIVND (reference sequence). The CDR3 sequence is 15 residues long. Trimming removed 3 bases from V and 5 bases from J; junction bases left unmatched: 4. The CDR3 loop is CASSMIAGDTGELFF. The CDR3 bases are TGTGCCAGTAGTATGATAGCGGGGGATACCGGGGAGCTGTTTTTT.

The J gene is TRBJ1-5, the V gene TRBV4-1; D gene unclear. Between the trimmed V and J ends, which lost 4 bases and 2 bases, there was a span of 12 bases. CDR1 and CDR2 from the germline V gene are MGHRA and YSYEKL. This CDR3 spans 15 amino acids. CDR3 coding DNA: TGCGCCAGCAGCCCCAGCGGTCGGGGCAATCAGCCCCAGCATTTT. This codes for CASSPSGRGNQPQHF.

The chain uses TRBV5-4 and TRBJ1-6; the match to TRBD1 covers 8 bases. The CDR3 is made up of 15 amino acids. Germline values: CDR1 SGHNT, CDR2 YYREEE (reference sequence). V was clipped by 1 base and J by 7 bases; unmatched bases: 4. CDR3 region: CASSLSDRGNSPLHF. The CDR3 bases are TGTGCCAGCAGCTTGAGTGACAGGGGAAATTCACCCCTCCACTTT.

This clone was recorded once. The gene calls are TRBV5-1 and TRBJ2-2; D remains ambiguous. The germline V gene has CDR1 SGHRS and CDR2 YFSETQ. The CDR3 totals 15 residues. Trimming shortened V by 3 bases and J by 1 base, and 10 bases separated the two germline ends. CDR3 in DNA: TGCGCCAGCAGCTACCGGGTCCTGAACACCGGGGAGCTGTTTTTT. It yields the protein CASSYRVLNTGELFF.